The clone carrying this TCR beta chain occurred many times. Antigen: not known. The CDR3 spans 14 residues. V shed 4 bases and J 0 bases; nucleotides not matched to a gene: 3. From germline, CDR1 is DFQATT and CDR2 SNEGSKA (reference sequence). The team produced cDNA through 5'RACE using 10-nucleotide random UMIs. TCRdb itself ran the 5' RACE reads through MiXCR, one entry per CDR3 protein. Of almost 30,000 distinct CDR3 sequences detected, around 10% appear once; the ten largest clones hold about 5.8%. This sample is part of a study of neurological immune-mediated disorders. General study findings and limits: While HTLV-1-associated myelopathy showed the greatest TCR clonal expansion, multiple sclerosis showed the least, falling below healthy controls. Expanded clones shared no identical CDR3 amino acid sequences across subjects, which suggested private TCR-beta repertoires in all groups.

The unsorted libraries were generated from a total of 2 million PBMCs, which had been stored in RNAlater at -80 C. The specimen sequenced was PBMCs. The sequence came from an older woman in good health. This chain joins TRBV20-1 and TRBJ1-5; 7 nucleotides line up with TRBD1. CDR3 sequence: CSANPGGSNQPQHF. In DNA form, the CDR3 reads TGCAGTGCTAACCCAGGGGGTAGCAATCAGCCCCAGCATTTT.